This passage covers 26 T cell receptor beta chains from one sample sequenced in a study of T-cell reconstitution after alpha-beta-depleted transplantation in children (dated by TCRdb to the mid-2010s). Libraries came from PCR. The reads were generated on an Illumina HiSeq 2500. TCR library preparation used molecular barcoding, with unique molecular identifiers applied to normalize quantification of the TCRbeta repertoire. In TCRdb, the public reads were trimmed at Q25 with fastp and aligned with MiXCR, with productive beta chains retained. Here each entry gathers all rows of one CDR3 protein and keeps the most common genes and DNA. The sample yields about 540,000 distinct CDR3 sequences; about 16% were counted once. Approximately 3% of the sample lies in the top ten. The source material was PBMCs from the stem cell graft donor, sampled from the stem cell graft. These receptors all stem from a human donor who donated a stem cell graft to a child with acute lymphoblastic leukemia.

This clonotype came up a few times. This chain joins TRBV27 and TRBJ2-3; 7 bases align to TRBD2. Germline CDR1 MNHEY, CDR2 SMNVEV (reference sequence). CDR3 length: 14 amino acids. Trimming at V came to 6 bases and at J to 4 bases, leaving 7 bases not matched to a gene. The CDR3 DNA follows: TGTGCCAGCAGCCCACGTGGGGGGGCAGATACGCAGTATTTT. It is translated as CASSPRGGADTQYF.

This chain uses TRBV4-1 with TRBJ2-7; TRBD2 matches at 7 bases. V lost 8 bases to trimming and J lost 4 bases; unmatched junction nucleotides: 5. The CDR3 spans 12 residues. Per germline, CDR1 MGHRA and CDR2 YSYEKL. The CDR3 spells CASHGTNYEQYF. CDR3 nucleotide sequence: TGCGCCAGCCACGGGACTAATTACGAGCAGTACTTC.

The chain couples TRBV3-1 to TRBJ2-1; 11 nucleotides line up with TRBD2. The CDR3 sequence is 21 residues long. The J segment lost 0 bases and the V segment lost 0 bases, leaving 13 bases of the junction unmatched. The germline V gene encodes CDR1 LGHDT and CDR2 YNNKEL (reference sequence). The CDR3 is CASSQDPGLAAPGSSYNEQFF. CDR3 sequence (DNA): TGTGCCAGCAGCCAAGATCCGGGACTAGCGGCCCCCGGGAGCTCCTACAATGAGCAGTTCTTC.

This clonotype was seen a handful of times. This sequence joins TRBV5-1 and TRBJ2-1; D is uncertain. V lost 4 bases to trimming and J lost 8 bases, with 13 bases between them. This CDR3 contains 13 residues. Germline values: CDR1 SGHRS, CDR2 YFSETQ. The CDR3 region is CASSPAPTDEQFF. CDR3 DNA sequence: TGCGCCAGCAGCCCCGCCCCGACCGATGAGCAGTTCTTC. Looking up the rest from reference TRBV5-1 and TRBJ2-1 gives the full variable domain: KAGVTQTPRYLIKTRGQQVTLSCSPISGHRSVSWYQQTPGQGLQFLFEYFSETQRNKGNFPGRFSGRQFSNSRSEMNVSTLELGDSALYLCASSPAPTDEQFFGPGTRLTVL.

This clonotype was detected only once. The CDR3 DNA reads as TGTGCCATCAGTCAATTAGCGGGAGGGAGCACAGATACGCAGTATTTT. As protein: CAISQLAGGSTDTQYF. The chain is built from TRBV10-3 and TRBJ2-3; the match to TRBD2 covers 11 bases. Per the germline V gene, CDR1 is ENHRY and CDR2 is SYGVKD. The junction had 4 bases not matched to a gene; V was cut back by 5 bases and J by 0 bases. This CDR3 contains 16 residues.

This sequence joins TRBV6-1 and TRBJ2-1, with unresolved D. The CDR3 contains 15 residues. CDR1 is MNHNS, CDR2 SASEGT, per germline. Trimming pared 6 bases from V and 7 bases from J, leaving 19 bases between. The CDR3 is CASRVSENPMNEQFF. The CDR3 DNA follows: TGTGCCAGCAGGGTATCTGAGAACCCTATGAATGAGCAGTTCTTC.

J is TRBJ1-4 and V is TRBV18, with no clear D. Germline values: CDR1 KGHSH, CDR2 LQKENI. The CDR3 covers 15 residues. With 2 bases removed from V and 8 bases from J, the gap between germline ends came to 15 bases. CDR3 residues: CASSPGVLDGEKLFF. CDR3 sequence (DNA): TGTGCCAGCTCACCAGGGGTTTTAGACGGCGAAAAACTGTTTTTT.

The J gene is TRBJ1-1, the V gene TRBV7-2, with D perhaps matching TRBD1 (5 bases). The CDR3 is 16 amino acids. Germline-derived CDR1 and CDR2 are SGHTA and FQGNSA. V gave up 4 bases and J gave up 1 base, with 16 bases separating them. The CDR3 here is CASSSRLGGGNTEAFF. The CDR3 nucleotides read TGTGCCAGCAGCTCCCGCCTTGGGGGGGGGAACACTGAAGCTTTCTTT.

This chain links TRBV9 with TRBJ2-5; possibly TRBD2 for D (6 bases). The germline V gene has CDR1 SGDLS and CDR2 YYNGEE. There are 14 residues in the CDR3. V lost 4 bases, J lost 5 bases, and 15 bases lay in between. The CDR3 DNA sequence: TGTGCCAGCAGCCTGGGGACTGTGGAGGAGACCCAGTACTTC. This translates into CASSLGTVEETQYF. Supplemented by reference TRBV9 and TRBJ2-5, the full variable domain reads DSGVTQTPKHLITATGQRVTLRCSPRSGDLSVYWYQQSLDQGLQFLIQYYNGEERAKGNILERFSAQQFPDLHSELNLSSLELGDSALYFCASSLGTVEETQYFGPGTRLLVL.

The V gene is TRBV4-1, the J gene TRBJ2-5; the match to TRBD2 covers 11 bases. This CDR3 has 21 amino acids. The J segment lost 1 base and the V segment lost 1 base, leaving 17 bases of the junction unmatched. The germline V gene encodes CDR1 MGHRA and CDR2 YSYEKL. CDR3 coding DNA: TGCGCCAGCAGCCAAGCCCCACCAGGTCGTGTTAGCGGGAGGGCCCAAGAGACCCAGTACTTC. It codes for CASSQAPPGRVSGRAQETQYF.

This clonotype has just a few counts. The J gene is TRBJ2-1, the V gene TRBV7-8, with D possibly TRBD2 on 5 matching bases. The CDR3 loop spans 16 amino acids. From germline, CDR1 is SGHVS and CDR2 FQNEAQ. The ends were cut back, 0 bases at V and 4 bases at J, with 13 bases in the middle. CDR3 sequence (DNA): TGTGCCAGCAGCTTAGCTCGGCTCCCGGGGTACAATGAGCAGTTCTTC. Translation: CASSLARLPGYNEQFF.

The chain recombines TRBV14 with TRBJ2-3; the D gene is possibly TRBD2 (6 bases). In germline, CDR1 is SGHDN, CDR2 FVKESK. The CDR3 is 17 amino acids. Trimming took off 4 bases at V and 2 bases at J, with 19 bases between the two ends. The CDR3 loop reads CASSPIVGLSFTDTQYF. CDR3 DNA sequence: TGTGCCAGCAGCCCGATAGTGGGACTCAGTTTCACAGATACGCAGTATTTT. Based on the CDR3 plus reference TRBV14 and TRBJ2-3, the full variable domain is EAGVTQFPSHSVIEKGQTVTLRCDPISGHDNLYWYRRVMGKEIKFLLHFVKESKQDESGMPNNRFLAERTGGTYSTLKVQPAELEDSGVYFCASSPIVGLSFTDTQYFGPGTRLTVL.

V is TRBV2 and J is TRBJ1-5, with no clear D. The germline V gene encodes CDR1 SNHLY and CDR2 FYNNEI. Trimming shortened V by 0 bases and J by 7 bases, and 10 bases separated the two germline ends. This CDR3 contains 14 residues. CDR3 bases: TGTGCCAGCAGTGAAGCAGGTCCCATCCAGCCCCAGCATTTT. Translated, it gives CASSEAGPIQPQHF.

This clonotype was seen more than once but under ten times. The chain is built from TRBV12-3 or TRBV12-4 and TRBJ2-7, with 12 bases identical to TRBD2. V lost 9 bases to trimming and J lost 7 bases; unmatched junction nucleotides: 1. This CDR3 contains 11 residues. For the CDR3, the DNA is TGTGCCAGTACTAGCGGGGGGGAGCAGTACTTC. Amino acid sequence: CASTSGGEQYF.

This clonotype appeared a few times. This sequence joins TRBV20-1 and TRBJ2-7; 8 positions match TRBD1. CDR1 and CDR2 from the germline V gene are DFQATT and SNEGSKA (reference sequence). V was pared by 1 base and J by 2 bases, with 7 bases of the junction left unmatched. The CDR3 spans 15 residues. The CDR3 DNA is TGCAGTGCTAGAGCCCGGGACAGGCTCGCCTACGAGCAGTACTTC. This gives the protein CSARARDRLAYEQYF.

This clonotype appeared once. V usage is TRBV10-3 and J usage is TRBJ2-5, with D possibly matching TRBD1 (5 bases). Germline CDR1 and CDR2: ENHRY and SYGVKD. V lost 3 bases to trimming and J lost 5 bases, with 16 bases between them. The CDR3 runs 15 residues. CDR3 nucleotides: TGTGCCATCAGTGAAACGGACACCTATGGGGAGACCCAGTACTTC. This translates into CAISETDTYGETQYF.

This clonotype was counted between two and nine times. CDR3 protein: CSASPTGYSGNTIYF. CDR3 in DNA: TGCAGTGCTAGCCCTACAGGTTACTCTGGAAACACCATATATTTT. The chain employs TRBV20-1 and TRBJ1-3; D perhaps matches TRBD1 (5 bases). The germline V gene has CDR1 DFQATT and CDR2 SNEGSKA (reference sequence). The germline V and J ends were trimmed by 3 bases and 0 bases, with 12 bases remaining between them. The CDR3 length is 15 residues.

V usage is TRBV5-1 and J usage is TRBJ1-3; the D is unclear. The germline V gene has CDR1 SGHRS and CDR2 YFSETQ. The CDR3 sequence is 14 residues long. Trimming stripped 6 bases from V and 4 bases from J, with 14 bases between. The CDR3 DNA follows: TGCGCCAGCATGGACCTTCGGACGGGAAACACCATATATTTT. Encoded protein: CASMDLRTGNTIYF.

V and J are TRBV15 and TRBJ1-2; D perhaps matches TRBD1 (5 bases). Trimming removed 4 bases at V and 4 bases at J, with 19 bases between. The CDR3 loop spans 16 amino acids. Germline V gene lookup returns CDR1 LNHNV and CDR2 YYDKDF (reference sequence). The CDR3 DNA reads as TGTGCCACCAGCACCCGGGGCGCAAACCCGCTCTATGGCTACACCTTC. Translating it yields CATSTRGANPLYGYTF.

V and J are TRBV29-1 and TRBJ2-1, with 11 nucleotides matching TRBD2. The germline V gene has CDR1 SQVTM and CDR2 ANQGSEA. The CDR3 is 14 amino acids. The V segment lost 7 bases and the J segment 9 bases; nucleotides outside the gene matches: 11. This CDR3 reads CSAVVSGRASEQFF. The DNA for the CDR3 is TGCAGCGCCGTAGTTAGCGGGAGGGCCTCTGAGCAGTTCTTC.

This clonotype was recorded a few times. This chain joins TRBV4-1 and TRBJ1-1, with 9 bases fitting TRBD1. V lost 4 bases, J lost 2 bases, and 5 bases stayed unmatched. The germline gives CDR1 MGHRA, CDR2 YSYEKL. The CDR3 consists of 15 residues. The CDR3 DNA reads TGCGCCAGCAGCCCTCCGGGACAGGGAAACACTGAAGCTTTCTTT. It codes for CASSPPGQGNTEAFF.

This clonotype was detected only a few times. The rearrangement joins TRBV29-1 to TRBJ2-3, with D possibly matching TRBD2 (6 bases). V gave up 1 base and J gave up 4 bases, with 18 bases separating them. The CDR3 has 16 amino acids. Per the germline V gene, CDR1 is SQVTM and CDR2 is ANQGSEA. The CDR3 protein is CSVEGDEPEGADTQYF. CDR3 nucleotide sequence: TGCAGCGTTGAAGGGGACGAGCCGGAGGGTGCAGATACGCAGTATTTT.

The rearrangement links TRBV29-1 to TRBJ1-1; D is ambiguous. CDR3 size: 12 residues. V was trimmed by 0 bases and J by 11 bases, leaving 13 bases between them. The germline V gene encodes CDR1 SQVTM and CDR2 ANQGSEA. DNA for the CDR3: TGCAGCGTTGAAGATCTTTTCGGGCAGGCTTTCTTT. The encoded protein is CSVEDLFGQAFF. Variable domain in full (rest from reference TRBV29-1 and TRBJ1-1): SAVISQKPSRDICQRGTSLTIQCQVDSQVTMMFWYRQQPGQSLTLIATANQGSEATYESGFVIDKFPISRPNLTFSTLTVSNMSPEDSSIYLCSVEDLFGQAFFGQGTRLTVV.

The chain combines TRBV20-1 with TRBJ2-1; 9 bases agree with TRBD2. V trimming: 5 bases; J trimming: 5 bases; junction bases outside the gene matches: 4. The germline CDR1 and CDR2 sequences are DFQATT and SNEGSKA (reference sequence). The CDR3 extends over 13 amino acids. The CDR3 is CSAGGLAHNEQFF. CDR3 DNA sequence: TGCAGTGCTGGGGGACTAGCACACAATGAGCAGTTCTTC.

V is TRBV9 and J is TRBJ1-5; a possible D gene is TRBD1 (6 bases). The CDR3 totals 14 residues. V lost 2 bases, J lost 3 bases, and 9 bases lay in between. Germline V CDR1 and CDR2: SGDLS, YYNGEE. CDR3 region: CASSVGQYNQPQHF. CDR3 DNA sequence: TGTGCCAGCAGCGTCGGACAGTACAATCAGCCCCAGCATTTT.

This chain links TRBV20-1 with TRBJ1-2; D not resolved. V lost 1 base, J lost 4 bases, and 22 bases lay in between. Germline loops: CDR1 DFQATT, CDR2 SNEGSKA (reference sequence). The CDR3 is 17 residues long. The CDR3 region has the DNA TGCAGTGCTAGAGGGGAGTTAGGCGGGAGGACCAGCTATGGCTACACCTTC. Its protein product is CSARGELGGRTSYGYTF.